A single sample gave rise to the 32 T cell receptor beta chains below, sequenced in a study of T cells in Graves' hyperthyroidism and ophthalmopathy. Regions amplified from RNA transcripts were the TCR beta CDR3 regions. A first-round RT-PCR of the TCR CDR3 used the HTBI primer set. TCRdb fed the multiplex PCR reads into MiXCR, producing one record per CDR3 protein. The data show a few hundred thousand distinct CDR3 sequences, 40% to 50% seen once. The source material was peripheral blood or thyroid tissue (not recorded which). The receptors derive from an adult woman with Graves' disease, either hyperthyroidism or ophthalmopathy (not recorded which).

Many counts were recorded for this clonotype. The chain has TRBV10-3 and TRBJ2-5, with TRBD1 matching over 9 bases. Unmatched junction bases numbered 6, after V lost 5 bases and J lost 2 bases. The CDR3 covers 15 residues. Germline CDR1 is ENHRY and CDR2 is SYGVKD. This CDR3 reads CAISTPGQGQETQYF. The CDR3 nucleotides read TGTGCCATCAGTACGCCGGGACAGGGACAAGAGACCCAGTACTTC.

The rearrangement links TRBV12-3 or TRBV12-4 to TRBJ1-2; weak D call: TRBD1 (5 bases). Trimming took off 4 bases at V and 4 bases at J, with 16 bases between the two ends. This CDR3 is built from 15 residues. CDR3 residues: CASSYGADSLYGYTF. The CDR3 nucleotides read TGTGCCAGCAGTTACGGAGCCGACAGCCTCTATGGCTACACCTTC.

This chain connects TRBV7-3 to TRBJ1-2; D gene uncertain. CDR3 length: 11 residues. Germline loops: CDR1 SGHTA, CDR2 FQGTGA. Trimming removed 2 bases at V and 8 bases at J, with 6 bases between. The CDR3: CASSLASGYTF. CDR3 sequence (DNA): TGTGCCAGCAGCTTAGCTAGCGGCTACACCTTC.

The CDR3 spells CASGPQTGVNSPLHF. The CDR3 region has the DNA TGTGCCAGCGGCCCCCAGACAGGGGTTAATTCACCCCTCCACTTT. V usage is TRBV7-9 and J usage is TRBJ1-6; 8 positions agree with TRBD1. J gave up 6 bases and V 8 bases, and 9 bases lay outside the gene matches. The CDR3 is 15 amino acids. Germline values: CDR1 SEHNR, CDR2 FQNEAQ (reference sequence). Full variable domain (missing parts from reference TRBV7-9 and TRBJ1-6): DTGVSQNPRHKITKRGQNVTFRCDPISEHNRLYWYRQTLGQGPEFLTYFQNEAQLEKSRLLSDRFSAERPKGSFSTLEIQRTEQGDSAMYLCASGPQTGVNSPLHFGNGTRLTVT.

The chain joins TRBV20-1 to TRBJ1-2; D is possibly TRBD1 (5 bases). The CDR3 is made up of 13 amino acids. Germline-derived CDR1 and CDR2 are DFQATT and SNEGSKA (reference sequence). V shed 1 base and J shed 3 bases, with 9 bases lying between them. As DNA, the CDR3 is TGCAGTGCTAGAGCGGGGGTTGACTATGGCTACACCTTC. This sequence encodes CSARAGVDYGYTF.

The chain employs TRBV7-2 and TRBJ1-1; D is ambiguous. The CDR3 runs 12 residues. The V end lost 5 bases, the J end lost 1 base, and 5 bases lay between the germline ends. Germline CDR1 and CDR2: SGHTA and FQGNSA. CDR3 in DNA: TGTGCCAGCAGCAAGCCGAACACTGAAGCTTTCTTT. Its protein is CASSKPNTEAFF.

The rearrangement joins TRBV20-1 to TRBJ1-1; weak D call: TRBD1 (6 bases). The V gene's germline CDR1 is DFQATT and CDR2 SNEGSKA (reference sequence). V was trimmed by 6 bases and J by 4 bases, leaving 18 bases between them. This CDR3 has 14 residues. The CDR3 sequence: CSASQNRAGTEAFF. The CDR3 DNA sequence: TGCAGTGCGAGCCAAAACAGGGCGGGCACTGAAGCTTTCTTT.

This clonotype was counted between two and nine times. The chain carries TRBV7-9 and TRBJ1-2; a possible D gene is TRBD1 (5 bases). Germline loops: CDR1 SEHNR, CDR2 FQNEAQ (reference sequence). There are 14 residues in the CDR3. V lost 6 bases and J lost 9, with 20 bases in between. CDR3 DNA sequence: TGTGCCAGCAGTCCCCCATCCGGGGCGAGGAGCTACACCTTC. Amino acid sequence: CASSPPSGARSYTF.

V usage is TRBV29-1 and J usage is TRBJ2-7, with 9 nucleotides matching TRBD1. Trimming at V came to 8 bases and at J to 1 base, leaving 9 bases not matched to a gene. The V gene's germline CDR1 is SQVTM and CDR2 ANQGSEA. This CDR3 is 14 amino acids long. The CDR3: CSSFGGQGSYEQYF. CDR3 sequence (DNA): TGCAGCAGTTTCGGCGGACAGGGGTCCTACGAGCAGTACTTC.

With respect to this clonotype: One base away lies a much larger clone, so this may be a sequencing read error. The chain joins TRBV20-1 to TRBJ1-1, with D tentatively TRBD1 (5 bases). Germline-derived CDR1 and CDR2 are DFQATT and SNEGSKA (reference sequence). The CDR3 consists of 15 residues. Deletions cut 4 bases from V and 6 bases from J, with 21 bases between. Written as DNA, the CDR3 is TGCAGTGCTAACCGCGGCGGAGTTGGGGACGCTGAAGCTTTCTTT. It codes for CSANRGGVGDAEAFF.

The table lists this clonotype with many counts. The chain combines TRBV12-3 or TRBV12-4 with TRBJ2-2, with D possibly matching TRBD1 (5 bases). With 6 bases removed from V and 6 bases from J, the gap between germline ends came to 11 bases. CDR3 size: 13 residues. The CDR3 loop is CASRKTVAGELFF. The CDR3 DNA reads TGTGCCAGCAGAAAGACAGTGGCCGGGGAGCTGTTTTTT.

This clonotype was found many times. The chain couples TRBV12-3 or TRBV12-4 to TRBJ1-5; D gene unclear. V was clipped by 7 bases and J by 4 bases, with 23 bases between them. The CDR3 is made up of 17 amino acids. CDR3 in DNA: TGTGCCAGCACTGTACTAACGGGTGGAGGTTCTAATCAGCCCCAGCATTTT. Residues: CASTVLTGGGSNQPQHF.

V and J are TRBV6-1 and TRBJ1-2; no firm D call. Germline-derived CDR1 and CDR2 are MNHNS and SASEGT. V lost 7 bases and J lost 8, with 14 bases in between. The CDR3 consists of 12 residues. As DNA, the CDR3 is TGTGCCAGCACTTACGCGGGGTTCGGCTACACCTTC. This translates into CASTYAGFGYTF.

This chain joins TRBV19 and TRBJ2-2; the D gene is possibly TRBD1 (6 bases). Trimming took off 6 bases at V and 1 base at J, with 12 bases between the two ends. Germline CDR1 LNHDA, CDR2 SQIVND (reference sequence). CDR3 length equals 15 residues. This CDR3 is CASSPDRENTGELFF. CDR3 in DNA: TGTGCCAGTAGCCCGGACAGAGAGAACACCGGGGAGCTGTTTTTT.

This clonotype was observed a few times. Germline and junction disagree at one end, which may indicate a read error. CDR3 nucleotide sequence: TGTGCCAGCAGTCGACCCCAAGGGACAGGCGGGGAGACCCAGTACTTC. Translated: CASSRPQGTGGETQYF. V and J are TRBV10-3 and TRBJ2-5; 8 nucleotides line up with TRBD1. Germline CDR1 and CDR2: ENHRY and SYGVKD. The CDR3 length is 16 residues.

The CDR3 bases are TGCAGTGCTAGGGCGGGTAGCTCCTACGAGACCCAGTACTTC. Translation gives CSARAGSSYETQYF. This chain connects TRBV20-1 to TRBJ2-5, with a weak D call TRBD2 (5 bases). The germline CDR1 and CDR2 sequences are DFQATT and SNEGSKA (reference sequence). V was pared by 3 bases and J by 5 bases, with 16 bases between. The CDR3 extends over 14 amino acids.

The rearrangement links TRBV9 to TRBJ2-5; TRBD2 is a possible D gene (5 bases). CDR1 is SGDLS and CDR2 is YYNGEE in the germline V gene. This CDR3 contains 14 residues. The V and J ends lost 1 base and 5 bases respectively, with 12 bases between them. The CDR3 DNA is TGTGCCAGCAGCGTATCGTTGGCGGGTGAGACCCAGTACTTC. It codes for CASSVSLAGETQYF.

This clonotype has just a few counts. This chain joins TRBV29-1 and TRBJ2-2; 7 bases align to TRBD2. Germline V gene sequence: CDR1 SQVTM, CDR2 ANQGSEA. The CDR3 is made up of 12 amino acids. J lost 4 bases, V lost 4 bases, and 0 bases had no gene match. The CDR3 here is CSVAGGTGELFF. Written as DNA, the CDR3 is TGCAGCGTTGCGGGGGGCACCGGGGAGCTGTTTTTT.

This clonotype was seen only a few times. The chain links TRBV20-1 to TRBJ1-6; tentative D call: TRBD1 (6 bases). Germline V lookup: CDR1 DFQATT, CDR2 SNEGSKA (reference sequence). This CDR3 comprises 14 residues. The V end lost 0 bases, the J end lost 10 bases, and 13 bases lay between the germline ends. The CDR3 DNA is TGCAGTGCTAGAGATGTGGCAGGGGTGTCACCCCTCCACTTT. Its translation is CSARDVAGVSPLHF.

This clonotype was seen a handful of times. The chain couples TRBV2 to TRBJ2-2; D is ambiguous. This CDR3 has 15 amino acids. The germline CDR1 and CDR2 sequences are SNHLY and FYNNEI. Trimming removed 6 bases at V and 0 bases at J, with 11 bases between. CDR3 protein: CASSLDVANTGELFF. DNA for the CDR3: TGTGCCAGCAGCCTGGACGTTGCGAACACCGGGGAGCTGTTTTTT.

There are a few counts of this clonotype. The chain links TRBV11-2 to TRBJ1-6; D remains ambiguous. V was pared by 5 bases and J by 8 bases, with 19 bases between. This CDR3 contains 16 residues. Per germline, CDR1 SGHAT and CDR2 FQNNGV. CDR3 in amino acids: CASSPPESGSDSPLHF. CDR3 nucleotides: TGTGCCAGCAGCCCACCCGAGAGCGGCTCTGATTCACCCCTCCACTTT.

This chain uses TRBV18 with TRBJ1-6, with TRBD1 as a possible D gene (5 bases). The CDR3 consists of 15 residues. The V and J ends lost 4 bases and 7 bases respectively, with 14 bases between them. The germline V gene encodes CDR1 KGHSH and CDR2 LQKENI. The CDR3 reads CASSQSGTINSPLHF. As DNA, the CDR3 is TGTGCCAGCTCACAATCGGGGACTATCAATTCACCCCTCCACTTT. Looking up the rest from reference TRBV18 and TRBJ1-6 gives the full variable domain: NAGVMQNPRHLVRRRGQEARLRCSPMKGHSHVYWYRQLPEEGLKFMVYLQKENIIDESGMPKERFSAEFPKEGPSILRIQQVVRGDSAAYFCASSQSGTINSPLHFGNGTRLTVT.

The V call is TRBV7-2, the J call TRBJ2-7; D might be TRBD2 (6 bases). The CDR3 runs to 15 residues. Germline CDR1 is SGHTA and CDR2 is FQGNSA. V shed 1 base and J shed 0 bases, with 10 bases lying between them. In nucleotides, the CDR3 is TGTGCCAGCAGCTTAGGCGGAGGGTTCTCCTACGAGCAGTACTTC. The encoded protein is CASSLGGGFSYEQYF.

The CDR3 reads CAISGGYMNTEAFF. For the CDR3, the DNA is TGTGCCATCTCCGGGGGGTACATGAACACTGAAGCTTTCTTT. The chain links TRBV10-3 to TRBJ1-1, with D possibly matching TRBD1 (5 bases). The V end was cut by 8 bases, the J end by 0 bases, with 13 bases between. The germline V gene has CDR1 ENHRY and CDR2 SYGVKD. The CDR3 sequence is 14 residues long.

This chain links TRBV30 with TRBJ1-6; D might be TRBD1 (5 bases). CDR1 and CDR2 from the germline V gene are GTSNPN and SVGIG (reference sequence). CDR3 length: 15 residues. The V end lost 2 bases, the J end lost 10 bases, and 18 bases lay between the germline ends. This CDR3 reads CAWSPTGGVGSPLHF. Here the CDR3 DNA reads TGTGCCTGGAGTCCCACGGGAGGGGTGGGGTCACCCCTCCACTTT.

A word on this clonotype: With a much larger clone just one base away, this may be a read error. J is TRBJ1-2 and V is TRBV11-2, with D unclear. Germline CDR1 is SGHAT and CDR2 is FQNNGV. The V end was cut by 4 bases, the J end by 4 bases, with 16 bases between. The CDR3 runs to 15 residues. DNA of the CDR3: TGTGCCAGCAGCTCCAGCCCGTCAGACGGCTATGGCTACACCTTC. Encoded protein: CASSSSPSDGYGYTF.

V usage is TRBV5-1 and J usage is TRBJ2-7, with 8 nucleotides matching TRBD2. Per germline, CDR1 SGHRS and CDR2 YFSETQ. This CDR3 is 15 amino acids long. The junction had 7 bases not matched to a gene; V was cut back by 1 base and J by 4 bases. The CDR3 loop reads CASSLSSGGLYEQYF. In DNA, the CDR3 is TGCGCCAGCAGCTTGTCCAGCGGGGGACTATACGAGCAGTACTTC.

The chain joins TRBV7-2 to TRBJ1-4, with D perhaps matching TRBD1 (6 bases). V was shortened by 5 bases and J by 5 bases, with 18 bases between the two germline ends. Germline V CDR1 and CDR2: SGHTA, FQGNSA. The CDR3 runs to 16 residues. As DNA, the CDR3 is TGTGCCAGCAGCCTACAGGGCGGCCAAGGGAATGAAAAACTGTTTTTT. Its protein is CASSLQGGQGNEKLFF.

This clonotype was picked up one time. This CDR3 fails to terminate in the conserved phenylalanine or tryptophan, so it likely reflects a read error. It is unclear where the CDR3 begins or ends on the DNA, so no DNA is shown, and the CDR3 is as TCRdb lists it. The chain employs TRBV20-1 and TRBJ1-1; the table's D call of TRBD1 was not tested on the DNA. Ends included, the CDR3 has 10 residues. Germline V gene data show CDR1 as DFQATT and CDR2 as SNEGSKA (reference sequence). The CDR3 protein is CSARTQGAFY.

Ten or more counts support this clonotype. DNA of the CDR3: TGTGCCAGCAGCTTTGTCGGGACAGGGTCTGGATATCGGCCCCAGCATTTT. Its protein product is CASSFVGTGSGYRPQHF. The V call is TRBV7-8, the J call TRBJ1-5; 9 bases line up with TRBD1. CDR1 is SGHVS, CDR2 FQNEAQ, per germline. The V and J ends lost 3 bases and 9 bases, in that order; junction bases with no gene match: 15. The CDR3 spans 17 residues.

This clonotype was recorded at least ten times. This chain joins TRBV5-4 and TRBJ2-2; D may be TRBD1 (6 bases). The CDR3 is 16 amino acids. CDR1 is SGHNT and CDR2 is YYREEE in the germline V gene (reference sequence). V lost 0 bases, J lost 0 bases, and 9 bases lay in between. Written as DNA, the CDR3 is TGTGCCAGCAGCTTGGGAGGACAGCCGAACACCGGGGAGCTGTTTTTT. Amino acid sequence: CASSLGGQPNTGELFF.

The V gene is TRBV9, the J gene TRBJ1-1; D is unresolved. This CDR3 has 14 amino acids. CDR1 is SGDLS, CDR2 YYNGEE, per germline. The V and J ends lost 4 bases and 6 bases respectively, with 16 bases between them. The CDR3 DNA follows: TGTGCCAGCAGCCCCCAGGCCGGACGGTCTGAAGCTTTCTTT. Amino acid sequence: CASSPQAGRSEAFF.